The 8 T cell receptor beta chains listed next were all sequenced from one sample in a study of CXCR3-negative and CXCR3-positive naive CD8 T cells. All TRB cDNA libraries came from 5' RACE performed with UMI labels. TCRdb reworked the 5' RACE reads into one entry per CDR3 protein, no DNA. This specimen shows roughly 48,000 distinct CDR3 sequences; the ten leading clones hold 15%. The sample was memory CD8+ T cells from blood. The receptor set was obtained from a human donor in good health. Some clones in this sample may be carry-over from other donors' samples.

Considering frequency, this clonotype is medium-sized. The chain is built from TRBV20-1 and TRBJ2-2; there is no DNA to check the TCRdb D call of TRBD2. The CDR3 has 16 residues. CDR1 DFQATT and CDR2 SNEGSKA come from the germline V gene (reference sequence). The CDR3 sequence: CSARDETSGHTGELFF.

This CDR3 reads CSADDRDYGYTF. The chain links TRBV20-1 to TRBJ1-2; TCRdb returns TRBD1, unconfirmable since there is no DNA. This CDR3 region has 12 residues. Germline lookup yields CDR1 DFQATT and CDR2 SNEGSKA (reference sequence).

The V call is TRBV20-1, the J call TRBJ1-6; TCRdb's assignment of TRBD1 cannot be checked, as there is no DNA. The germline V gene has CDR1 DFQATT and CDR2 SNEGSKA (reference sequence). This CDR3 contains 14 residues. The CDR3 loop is CSAHRGYYNSPLHF.

This CDR3 is CARLRWGQGGTGELFF. J is TRBJ2-2 and V is TRBV6-1; the D call from TCRdb, TRBD1, cannot be confirmed without DNA. In germline, CDR1 is MNHNS, CDR2 SASEGT. The CDR3 is 16 amino acids.

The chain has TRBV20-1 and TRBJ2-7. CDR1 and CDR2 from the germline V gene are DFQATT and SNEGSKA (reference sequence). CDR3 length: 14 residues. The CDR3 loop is CSARGTLNLYEQYF.

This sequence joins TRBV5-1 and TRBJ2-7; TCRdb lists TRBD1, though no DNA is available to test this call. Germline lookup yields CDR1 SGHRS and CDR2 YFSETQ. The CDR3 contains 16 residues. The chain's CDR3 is CASSSTGGEPTGEQYF.

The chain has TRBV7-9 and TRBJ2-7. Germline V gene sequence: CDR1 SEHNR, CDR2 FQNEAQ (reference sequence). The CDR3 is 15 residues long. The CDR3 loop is CASSLVSEGSYEQYF.

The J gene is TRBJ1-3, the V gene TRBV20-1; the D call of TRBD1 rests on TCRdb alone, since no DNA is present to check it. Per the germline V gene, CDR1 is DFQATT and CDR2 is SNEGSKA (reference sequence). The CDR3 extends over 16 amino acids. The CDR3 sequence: CSARALGQEFGNTIYF.